The rows below give T cell receptor beta chains drawn from one sample of a study of blood T cell repertoires in COVID-19. Only in-frame clones appear in the TCRdb table, and some are missing; sequencing was by immunoSEQ multiplex PCR. The sample holds 150,000 to 200,000 clones; 80% are singletons and the top ten take roughly 6%. Sequenced material: PBMCs or T cells enriched from blood (not recorded which). The receptors were sampled from a man aged 35-49 years who had recovered from COVID-19. Each CDR3 is given with its conserved first and last residue. The order of the fields is V gene, J gene, D gene, clone size, CDR3 DNA, CDR3 protein. D genes are given only for firm matches. Part of the rows lack a size; the others show once, few, many or a class for expanded clones.

TRBV5-6	TRBJ1-6	NA	NA	TGTGCCAGCAGCTTGGAGGGGGTTGTGAATTCACCCCTCCACTTT	CASSLEGVVNSPLHF
TRBV4-1	TRBJ2-1	NA	NA	TGCGCCAGCAGCCAAGGGCCCCTTGGTGGTAATGAGCAGTTCTTC	CASSQGPLGGNEQFF
TRBV18	TRBJ1-4	TRBD1	NA	TGTGCCAGCTCACCTCAGGGGGGCTCTAATGAAAAACTGTTTTTT	CASSPQGGSNEKLFF
TRBV5-1	TRBJ1-4	TRBD1	NA	TGCGCCAGCAGATATACAGGGGGTGGCACTAATGAAAAACTGTTTTTT	CASRYTGGGTNEKLFF
TRBV5-1	TRBJ2-2	TRBD1	NA	TGCGCCAGCAGCTTAAACACAGGGGCGGGGGAGCTGTTTTTT	CASSLNTGAGELFF
TRBV5-1	TRBJ1-1	NA	NA	TGCGCCAGCAGCTTGACCTCAGGGGCGGGCACTGAAGCTTTCTTT	CASSLTSGAGTEAFF
TRBV3-1/TRBV3-2	TRBJ1-3	NA	NA	TGTGCCAGCAGCCAATACGACAGTGGGGGGAACACCATATATTTT	CASSQYDSGGNTIYF
TRBV6-5	TRBJ1-5	TRBD1	NA	TGTGCCAGCAGTTACGGGGGACAGGGGGTCAATCAGCCCCAGCATTTT	CASSYGGQGVNQPQHF
TRBV4-1	TRBJ2-6	NA	many	TGCGCCAGCAGCCTTGCCGGGATCTCTGGGGCCAACGTCCTGACTTTC	CASSLAGISGANVLTF
TRBV27	TRBJ2-2	TRBD2	few	TGTGCCAGCAGTTTCCTAGCGGGGGCGAACACCGGGGAGCTGTTTTTT	CASSFLAGANTGELFF
TRBV5-1	TRBJ2-6	NA	NA	TGCGCCAGCAGCCCGGGGGGGGCCAACGTCCTGACTTTC	CASSPGGANVLTF
TRBV27	TRBJ1-2	TRBD1	NA	TGTGCCAGCAGTTTTCCAGGGGGCGGCTACACCTTC	CASSFPGGGYTF
TRBV19	TRBJ2-1	NA	NA	TGTGCCAGTAGTTCCGGAGTACTCAATGAGCAGTTCTTC	CASSSGVLNEQFF
TRBV5-4	TRBJ1-2	NA	NA	TGTGCCAGCACCCCGGGGGGGACGGTATATTATGGCTACACCTTC	CASTPGGTVYYGYTF
TRBV30	TRBJ1-1	NA	NA	TGTGCCTGGAGCCTCCAGAGGACTGAAGCTTTCTTT	CAWSLQRTEAFF
TRBV5-1	TRBJ1-2	TRBD1	few	TGCGCCAGCAGCTCCCCACAATCAGGAGACAGGGGGCCTTACTATGGCTACACCTTC	CASSSPQSGDRGPYYGYTF